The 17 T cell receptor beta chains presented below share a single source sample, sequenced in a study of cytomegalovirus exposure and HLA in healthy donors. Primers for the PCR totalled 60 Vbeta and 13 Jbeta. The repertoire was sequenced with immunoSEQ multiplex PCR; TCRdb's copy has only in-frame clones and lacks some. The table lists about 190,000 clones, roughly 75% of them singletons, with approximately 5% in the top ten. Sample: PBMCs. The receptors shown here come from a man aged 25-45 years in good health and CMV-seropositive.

CDR3 bases: TGTGCCAGCAGTATACTCTCAGGGGTCAACACCATATATTTT. It codes for CASSILSGVNTIYF. This rearrangement joins TRBV6-1 to TRBJ1-3, with a tentative D call TRBD1 (6 bases). The V and J ends lost 5 bases and 7 bases respectively, with 15 bases between them. CDR1 and CDR2 from the germline V gene are MNHNS and SASEGT. This CDR3 comprises 14 residues.

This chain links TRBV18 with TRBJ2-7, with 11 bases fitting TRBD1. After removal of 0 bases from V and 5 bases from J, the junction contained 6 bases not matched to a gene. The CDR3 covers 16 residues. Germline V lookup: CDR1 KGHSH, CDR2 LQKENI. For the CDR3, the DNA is TGTGCCAGCTCACCACCGATCGGGACAGGGGGTAACGAGCAGTACTTC. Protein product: CASSPPIGTGGNEQYF.

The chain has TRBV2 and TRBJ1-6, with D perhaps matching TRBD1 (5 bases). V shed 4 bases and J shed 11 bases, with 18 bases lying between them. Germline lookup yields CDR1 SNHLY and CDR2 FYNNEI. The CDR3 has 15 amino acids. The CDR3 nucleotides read TGTGCCAGCAGTGCCTGGTCATCCCCAGGGACACCCCTCCACTTT. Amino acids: CASSAWSSPGTPLHF.

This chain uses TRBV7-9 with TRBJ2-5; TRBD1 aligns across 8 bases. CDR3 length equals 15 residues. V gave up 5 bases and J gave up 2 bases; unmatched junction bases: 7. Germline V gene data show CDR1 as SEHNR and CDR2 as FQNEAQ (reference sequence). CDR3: CASSTWDRRQETQYF. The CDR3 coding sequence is TGTGCCAGCAGCACCTGGGACAGGAGACAAGAGACCCAGTACTTC.

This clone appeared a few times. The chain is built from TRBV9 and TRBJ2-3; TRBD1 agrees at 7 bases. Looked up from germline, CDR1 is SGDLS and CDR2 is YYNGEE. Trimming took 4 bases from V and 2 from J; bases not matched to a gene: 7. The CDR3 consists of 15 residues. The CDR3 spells CASSTRQGFTDTQYF. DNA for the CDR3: TGTGCCAGCAGCACCCGACAGGGATTCACAGATACGCAGTATTTT.

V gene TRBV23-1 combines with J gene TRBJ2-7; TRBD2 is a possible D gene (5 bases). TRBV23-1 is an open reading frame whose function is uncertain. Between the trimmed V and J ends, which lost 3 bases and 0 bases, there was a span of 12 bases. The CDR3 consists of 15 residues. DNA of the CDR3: TGCGCCAGCAGTCACCCTAGGACTGACTCCTACGAGCAGTACTTC. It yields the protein CASSHPRTDSYEQYF.

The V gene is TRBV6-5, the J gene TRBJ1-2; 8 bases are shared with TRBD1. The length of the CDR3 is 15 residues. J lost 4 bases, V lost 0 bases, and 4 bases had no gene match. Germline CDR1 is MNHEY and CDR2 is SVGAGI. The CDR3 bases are TGTGCCAGCAGTTACTCCGGACAGGGCCTCTATGGCTACACCTTC. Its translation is CASSYSGQGLYGYTF.

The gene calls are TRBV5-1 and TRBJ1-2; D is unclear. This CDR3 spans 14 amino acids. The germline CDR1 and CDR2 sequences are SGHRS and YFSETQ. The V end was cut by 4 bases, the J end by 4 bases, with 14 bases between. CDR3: CASSAGSPSYGYTF. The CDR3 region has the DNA TGCGCCAGCAGCGCCGGGTCCCCTTCCTATGGCTACACCTTC.

CDR3 loop: CASSPQEGPPGNTEAFF. The CDR3 DNA follows: TGTGCCAGCTCACCACAAGAGGGCCCTCCGGGGAACACTGAAGCTTTCTTT. The V gene is TRBV18, the J gene TRBJ1-1; D is uncertain. The V and J ends lost 1 base and 1 base respectively, with 16 bases between them. This CDR3 has 17 residues. Germline V gene data show CDR1 as KGHSH and CDR2 as LQKENI. Supplemented by reference TRBV18 and TRBJ1-1, the full variable domain reads NAGVMQNPRHLVRRRGQEARLRCSPMKGHSHVYWYRQLPEEGLKFMVYLQKENIIDESGMPKERFSAEFPKEGPSILRIQQVVRGDSAAYFCASSPQEGPPGNTEAFFGQGTRLTVV.

This CDR3 is CASSLEGRVGTEAFF. Written as DNA, the CDR3 is TGTGCCAGCAGCTTAGAAGGCAGGGTCGGCACTGAAGCTTTCTTT. The chain is built from TRBV7-2 and TRBJ1-1; maybe TRBD1 (5 bases). Germline V gene lookup returns CDR1 SGHTA and CDR2 FQGNSA. The length of the CDR3 is 15 residues. The germline V and J ends were trimmed by 1 base and 4 bases, with 13 bases remaining between them.

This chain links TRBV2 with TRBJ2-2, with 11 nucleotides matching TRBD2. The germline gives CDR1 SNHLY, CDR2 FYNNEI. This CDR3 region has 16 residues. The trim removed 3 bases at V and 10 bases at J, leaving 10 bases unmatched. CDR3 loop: CASSDSLLAGAEELFF. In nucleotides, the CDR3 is TGTGCCAGCAGTGACTCCTTACTAGCGGGAGCCGAGGAGCTGTTTTTT.

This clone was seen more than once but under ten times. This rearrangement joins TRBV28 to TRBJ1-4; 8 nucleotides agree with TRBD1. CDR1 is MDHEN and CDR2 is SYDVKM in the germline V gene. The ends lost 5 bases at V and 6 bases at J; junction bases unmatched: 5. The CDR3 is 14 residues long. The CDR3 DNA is TGTGCCAGCAGTATACCAGGGGGCTATGAAAAACTGTTTTTT. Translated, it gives CASSIPGGYEKLFF.

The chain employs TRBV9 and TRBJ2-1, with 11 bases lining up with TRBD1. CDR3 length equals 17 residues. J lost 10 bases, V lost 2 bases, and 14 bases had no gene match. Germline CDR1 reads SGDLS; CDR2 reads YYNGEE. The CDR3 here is CASSVKAGQGAIREQFF. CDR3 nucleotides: TGTGCCAGCAGCGTTAAGGCTGGACAGGGGGCAATCAGGGAGCAGTTCTTC.

Written as DNA, the CDR3 is TGTGCCAGCAGGAAGGATAGCTCCTCCTACGAGCAGTACTTC. Translating gives CASRKDSSSYEQYF. The chain is built from TRBV6-6 and TRBJ2-7; D is unresolved. CDR3 length: 14 residues. Germline assignment: CDR1 MNHNY and CDR2 SVGAGI (reference sequence). The germline V and J ends were trimmed by 6 bases and 0 bases, with 12 bases remaining between them.

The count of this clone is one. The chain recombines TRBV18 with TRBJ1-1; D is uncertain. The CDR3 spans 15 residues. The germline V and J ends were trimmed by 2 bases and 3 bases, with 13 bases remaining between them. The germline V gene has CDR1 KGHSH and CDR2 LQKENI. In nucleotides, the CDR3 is TGTGCCAGCTCACCAAATGTCCGCAGTCACACTGAAGCTTTCTTT. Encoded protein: CASSPNVRSHTEAFF.

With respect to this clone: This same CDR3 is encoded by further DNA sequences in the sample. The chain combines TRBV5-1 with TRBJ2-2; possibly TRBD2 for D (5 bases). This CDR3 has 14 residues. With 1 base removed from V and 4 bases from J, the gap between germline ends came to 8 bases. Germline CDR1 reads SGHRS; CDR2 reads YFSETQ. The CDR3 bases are TGCGCCAGCAGCTTGTCCGGGGTCACCGGGGAGCTGTTTTTT. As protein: CASSLSGVTGELFF. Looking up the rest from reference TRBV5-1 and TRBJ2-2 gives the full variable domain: KAGVTQTPRYLIKTRGQQVTLSCSPISGHRSVSWYQQTPGQGLQFLFEYFSETQRNKGNFPGRFSGRQFSNSRSEMNVSTLELGDSALYLCASSLSGVTGELFFGEGSRLTVL.

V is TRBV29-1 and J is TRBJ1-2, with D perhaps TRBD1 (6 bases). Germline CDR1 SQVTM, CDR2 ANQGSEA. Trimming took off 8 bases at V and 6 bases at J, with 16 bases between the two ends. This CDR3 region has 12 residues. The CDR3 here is CSTPGHRDGYTF. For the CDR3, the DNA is TGCAGCACGCCGGGACACCGAGATGGCTACACCTTC.